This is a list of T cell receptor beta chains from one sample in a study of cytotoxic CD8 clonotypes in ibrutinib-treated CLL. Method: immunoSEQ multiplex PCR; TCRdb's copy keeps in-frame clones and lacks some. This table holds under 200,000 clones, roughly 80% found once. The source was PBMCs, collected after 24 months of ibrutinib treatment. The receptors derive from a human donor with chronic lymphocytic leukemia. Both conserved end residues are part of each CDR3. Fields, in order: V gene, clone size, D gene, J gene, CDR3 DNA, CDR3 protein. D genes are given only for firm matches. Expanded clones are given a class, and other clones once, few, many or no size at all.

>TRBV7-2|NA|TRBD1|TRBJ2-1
TGTGCCAGCAGCCCAAGGACAGGGTCCTACAATGAGCAGTTCTTC
CASSPRTGSYNEQFF
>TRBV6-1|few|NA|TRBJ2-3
TGTGCCAGCATTCCCACGGGACTGGGGACAGATACGCAGTATTTT
CASIPTGLGTDTQYF
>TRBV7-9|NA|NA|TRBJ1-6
TGTGCCAGCAACCACGCCGGGACATCAACTTCACCCCTCCACTTT
CASNHAGTSTSPLHF
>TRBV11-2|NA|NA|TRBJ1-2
TGTGCCAGCAGCTTAGATCACGGGGCCGTGAGAGGCTACACCTTC
CASSLDHGAVRGYTF
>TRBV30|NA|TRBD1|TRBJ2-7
TGTGCCTGGAGTGAACAGGGGTTCGACGAGCAGTACTTC
CAWSEQGFDEQYF
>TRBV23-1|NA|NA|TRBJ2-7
TGCGCCAGCAGTCAAATACTAGTCCACGAGCAGTACTTC
CASSQILVHEQYF
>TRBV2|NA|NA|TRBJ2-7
TGTGCCAGCAGTGCTCCGGTGCCCTACGAGCAGTACTTC
CASSAPVPYEQYF
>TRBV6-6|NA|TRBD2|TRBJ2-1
TGTGCCAGCAGACCAAGCGGGGGGGGACCCAATGAGCAGTTCTTC
CASRPSGGGPNEQFF
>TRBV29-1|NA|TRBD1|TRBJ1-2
TGCAGCGTAGGGGACAGGGTAGGGGAAGGCTACACCTTC
CSVGDRVGEGYTF
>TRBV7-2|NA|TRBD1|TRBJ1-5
TGTGCCAGCAGCGTCAACAGGGGGCGAGTCAATCAGCCCCAGCATTTT
CASSVNRGRVNQPQHF
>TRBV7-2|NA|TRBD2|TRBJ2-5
TGTGCCAGCAGCCAGAGGACTAGCGTGGGGGGAGAGACCCAGTACTTC
CASSQRTSVGGETQYF
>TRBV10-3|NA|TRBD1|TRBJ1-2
TGTGCCATCAGTGAGGGGGACAGTACTAACTATGGCTACACCTTC
CAISEGDSTNYGYTF
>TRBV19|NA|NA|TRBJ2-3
TGTGCCAGTAGTCCGCGGTCGGGCCTAGCAGATACGCAGTATTTT
CASSPRSGLADTQYF